The 27 T cell receptor beta chains in this list originate from one sample, sequenced in a study of breast tumors, draining lymph nodes, adjacent tissues. TCRdb passed the multiplex PCR reads through MiXCR, listing each CDR3 protein once. The table lists 150,000 to 200,000 distinct CDR3 sequences, roughly a third of them singletons, with around 3.5% in the top ten. Samples came from axillary lymph nodes draining the breast cancer. The material sequenced was axillary lymph node tissue. All receptors derive from a female donor with breast cancer. Some clones in this sample may be carry-over from other donors' samples.

This clonotype was seen repeatedly, ten times or more. The chain links TRBV28 to TRBJ2-7; 9 bases fit TRBD1. The CDR3 is made up of 15 amino acids. Trimming took 5 bases from V and 1 from J; bases not matched to a gene: 6. Germline CDR1 MDHEN, CDR2 SYDVKM. The chain's CDR3 is CASSTGQGISYEQYF. The CDR3 DNA is TGTGCCAGCAGTACCGGACAGGGGATATCCTACGAGCAGTACTTC.

V and J are TRBV10-3 and TRBJ1-3; 8 positions match TRBD1. V dropped 2 bases and J dropped 3; count of bases not matched to a gene: 3. This CDR3 has 15 amino acids. CDR1 and CDR2 (germline): ENHRY, SYGVKD. CDR3 coding DNA: TGTGCCATCAGTGAGCCCGGACAGGGTGGAAACACCATATATTTT. Residues: CAISEPGQGGNTIYF.

Many counts were recorded for this clonotype. V usage is TRBV2 and J usage is TRBJ2-7, with TRBD1 matching over 9 bases. Germline V lookup: CDR1 SNHLY, CDR2 FYNNEI. V lost 7 bases to trimming and J lost 2 bases; unmatched junction nucleotides: 9. The CDR3 covers 15 residues. The CDR3 loop is CASKEDRGVPYEQYF. In DNA, the CDR3 is TGTGCCAGCAAGGAAGACAGGGGGGTACCCTACGAGCAGTACTTC.

The table lists this clonotype with many counts. This chain joins TRBV6-1 and TRBJ2-5, with D possibly being TRBD1 or TRBD2 (5 bases each). The CDR3 contains 14 residues. Germline V lookup: CDR1 MNHNS, CDR2 SASEGT. Trimming cost V 10 bases and J 3 bases, with 18 bases left between them. The CDR3 here is CATRGDGWEETQYF. In DNA form, the CDR3 reads TGTGCCACGCGAGGGGACGGATGGGAAGAGACCCAGTACTTC.

As for this clonotype: A single base separates this from a much larger clone, so it may be a read error. The CDR3 does not end in the conserved phenylalanine or tryptophan, so this is likely a read error. The CDR3 sequence: CASSYSRDRAQGYTY. In nucleotides, the CDR3 is TGTGCCAGCAGTTACTCGCGGGACAGGGCTCAGGGCTACACCTAC. This chain connects TRBV12-3 or TRBV12-4 to TRBJ1-2; TRBD1 agrees at 9 bases. This CDR3 contains 15 residues. V was clipped by 4 bases and J by 8 bases; unmatched bases: 11.

Many counts were recorded for this clonotype. This chain joins TRBV19 and TRBJ2-5; D not certain. The germline gives CDR1 LNHDA, CDR2 SQIVND (reference sequence). The CDR3 contains 12 residues. V was shortened by 5 bases and J by 5 bases, with 9 bases between the two germline ends. As DNA, the CDR3 is TGTGCCAGTAGTCGCGACCGGGAGACCCAGTACTTC. As protein: CASSRDRETQYF.

This clonotype was counted at least ten times. Germline is not matched at one junction end, which may reflect a read error. V gene TRBV7-9 combines with J gene TRBJ1-2; no definite D call. CDR1 and CDR2 from the germline V gene are SEHNR and FQNEAQ (reference sequence). The CDR3 sequence is 15 residues long. CDR3 in amino acids: CASSLAEGRWYGYPF. The DNA of the CDR3 is TGTGCCAGCAGCTTAGCGGAAGGTCGTTGGTATGGCTACCCCTTC.

This clonotype was observed at least ten times. V and J are TRBV4-3 and TRBJ2-3, with TRBD1 matching 8 bases. The length of the CDR3 is 17 residues. Germline V gene data show CDR1 as LGHNA and CDR2 as YSLEER. Losses at the gene ends were 1 base for V and 3 bases for J; bases not matched to a gene: 9. The DNA of the CDR3 is TGCGCCAGCAGCCAAGGGGGACAGGTTCTGGTTACAGATACGCAGTATTTT. This encodes CASSQGGQVLVTDTQYF.

This clonotype was picked up many times. The chain employs TRBV2 and TRBJ2-5; D unresolved. Trimming cost V 5 bases and J 7 bases, with 14 bases left between them. Germline assignment: CDR1 SNHLY and CDR2 FYNNEI. The length of the CDR3 is 13 residues. The CDR3 DNA sequence: TGTGCCAGCAGTTCCTTCGGTTCTGGGACCCAGTACTTC. Amino acids: CASSSFGSGTQYF.

This clonotype was recorded many times. The V and J genes are TRBV24-1 and TRBJ1-4; D gene unclear. Germline V gene data show CDR1 as KGHDR and CDR2 as SFDVKD. The CDR3 has 14 amino acids. Trimming stripped 2 bases from V and 0 bases from J, with 3 bases between. CDR3 in amino acids: CATSDSATNEKLFF. The CDR3 DNA reads as TGTGCCACCAGTGATTCAGCAACTAATGAAAAACTGTTTTTT.

This clonotype came up many times. The chain carries TRBV6-1 and TRBJ2-1, with 8 bases that match TRBD1. Germline lookup yields CDR1 MNHNS and CDR2 SASEGT. V lost 6 bases, J lost 5 bases, and 6 bases stayed unmatched. This CDR3 comprises 14 residues. CDR3 bases: TGTGCCAGCAGGGCAGGGGGCCTGGACAATGAGCAGTTCTTC. Translated: CASRAGGLDNEQFF.

This clonotype was found many times. The gene calls are TRBV20-1 and TRBJ2-7, with D maybe TRBD2 (6 bases). V was trimmed by 1 base and J by 2 bases, leaving 12 bases between them. The CDR3 extends over 14 amino acids. The germline V gene has CDR1 DFQATT and CDR2 SNEGSKA (reference sequence). CDR3 sequence: CSARASRGAYEQYF. CDR3 nucleotides: TGCAGTGCTAGAGCCTCGCGGGGCGCCTACGAGCAGTACTTC.

There are many counts of this clonotype. The chain employs TRBV11-2 and TRBJ2-7; no firm D call. Germline assignment: CDR1 SGHAT and CDR2 FQNNGV. The CDR3 consists of 14 residues. Trimming removed 5 bases from V and 6 bases from J, with 17 bases in between. CDR3 residues: CASSLFGLVVEQYF. The CDR3 DNA sequence: TGTGCCAGCAGCCTATTCGGGCTGGTTGTCGAGCAGTACTTC.

Many counts were recorded for this clonotype. The J gene is TRBJ1-5, the V gene TRBV7-2, with 7 positions matching TRBD1. The trim removed 2 bases at V and 9 bases at J, leaving 4 bases unmatched. CDR3 length: 13 amino acids. CDR1 is SGHTA and CDR2 is FQGNSA in the germline V gene. CDR3 nucleotides: TGTGCCAGCAGCTTAACAGGACAGGCGCCCCAGCATTTT. Its translation is CASSLTGQAPQHF.

This clonotype was counted at least ten times. For the CDR3, the DNA is TGTGCCACCAGTGATTCTGCTCGCCGCACCCCGCTGACCCAGTACTTC. This gives the protein CATSDSARRTPLTQYF. V usage is TRBV24-1 and J usage is TRBJ2-5; D uncertain. The CDR3 is 16 amino acids. Germline CDR1 is KGHDR and CDR2 is SFDVKD. V was clipped by 2 bases and J by 7 bases, with 19 bases between them.

Ten or more counts support this clonotype. The chain combines TRBV11-2 with TRBJ1-4; the D is unclear. Germline loops: CDR1 SGHAT, CDR2 FQNNGV. The CDR3 runs 12 residues. V was clipped by 5 bases and J by 10 bases, with 11 bases between them. The CDR3 protein is CASSPSGGKLFF. DNA for the CDR3: TGTGCCAGCAGCCCCAGCGGTGGAAAACTGTTTTTT.

This clonotype was seen ten or more times. The rearrangement links TRBV20-1 to TRBJ1-5, with D unresolved. Germline-derived CDR1 and CDR2 are DFQATT and SNEGSKA (reference sequence). The germline V and J ends were trimmed by 6 bases and 0 bases, with 18 bases remaining between them. The CDR3 is 16 amino acids. This CDR3 reads CSAGVVRLNSNQPQHF. The CDR3 DNA is TGCAGTGCCGGTGTGGTAAGGTTGAATAGCAATCAGCCCCAGCATTTT.

This clonotype was seen ten or more times. The V call is TRBV24-1, the J call TRBJ2-7; the D is unclear. The CDR3 length is 13 residues. Germline V gene data show CDR1 as KGHDR and CDR2 as SFDVKD. Between the trimmed V and J ends, which lost 4 bases and 6 bases, there was a span of 12 bases. CDR3 DNA sequence: TGTGCCACCAGTGACCAGAAGACGGGCGAGCAGTACTTC. Its protein is CATSDQKTGEQYF.

This clonotype was seen at least ten times. The chain combines TRBV19 with TRBJ2-7, with 9 bases lining up with TRBD1. This CDR3 contains 15 residues. Germline-derived CDR1 and CDR2 are LNHDA and SQIVND (reference sequence). The ends lost 4 bases at V and 5 bases at J; junction bases unmatched: 9. The DNA of the CDR3 is TGTGCCAGTAGTACCGGGACAGGGAGATCCAACGAGCAGTACTTC. Protein sequence: CASSTGTGRSNEQYF.

Notes on this clonotype: The junction departs from the called germline gene at one end, perhaps through a read error. V is TRBV15 and J is TRBJ1-4, with 9 bases aligning to TRBD1. Germline assignment: CDR1 LNHNV and CDR2 YYDKDF (reference sequence). The CDR3 consists of 16 residues. CDR3 in DNA: TGTGCCACCGTTTTGGCAGGACAGGGGCAGGAAGAAGAACTGCTTTTT. Protein product: CATVLAGQGQEEELLF.

Notes on this clonotype: This may come from a read error, since a much larger clone is one base off. This rearrangement joins TRBV6-5 to TRBJ2-7; tentatively, D is TRBD1 (7 bases). This CDR3 contains 14 residues. Trimming removed 7 bases from V and 4 bases from J, with 17 bases in between. Germline V gives CDR1 MNHEY, CDR2 SVGAGI. CDR3 sequence: CASNHARGEYEQYF. Here the CDR3 DNA reads TGTGCCAGCAACCACGCCAGGGGGGAGTACGAGCAGTACTTC.

In its sample, this clonotype was seen many times. The chain uses TRBV20-1 and TRBJ2-2; tentative D call: TRBD1 (6 bases). Deletions cut 3 bases from V and 3 bases from J, with 8 bases between. The CDR3 has 13 residues. Germline loops: CDR1 DFQATT, CDR2 SNEGSKA (reference sequence). CDR3 amino acids: CSASEGDTGELFF. The CDR3 DNA reads TGCAGTGCTAGCGAGGGGGACACCGGGGAGCTGTTTTTT.

This clonotype was detected ten times or more. Written as DNA, the CDR3 is TGTGCCAGCAGCCAAGTTGCCGGGGAGCTGTTTTTT. Protein sequence: CASSQVAGELFF. This chain joins TRBV3-1 and TRBJ2-2; D gene ambiguous. The V gene's germline CDR1 is LGHDT and CDR2 YNNKEL (reference sequence). The CDR3 totals 12 residues. Trimming took off 1 base at V and 6 bases at J, with 3 bases between the two ends.

At least ten counts were recorded for this clonotype. The chain combines TRBV6-1 with TRBJ2-2; a possible D gene is TRBD2 (6 bases). The ends were cut back, 10 bases at V and 5 bases at J, with 14 bases in the middle. The germline CDR1 and CDR2 sequences are MNHNS and SASEGT. The CDR3 runs 13 residues. CDR3 sequence reads: CATSMGGTGELFF. The DNA for the CDR3 is TGTGCCACATCGATGGGGGGAACCGGGGAGCTGTTTTTT.

The chain has TRBV4-2 and TRBJ2-5; D perhaps matches TRBD2 (6 bases). Trimming shortened V by 3 bases and J by 4 bases, and 15 bases separated the two germline ends. CDR3 length: 15 residues. From germline, CDR1 is LGHNA and CDR2 YNFKEQ. In DNA form, the CDR3 reads TGTGCCAGCAGCCAGGAGGCCACGGGGGTAGAGACCCAGTACTTC. It is translated as CASSQEATGVETQYF.

This clonotype appeared a few times. The chain has TRBV10-2 and TRBJ1-1; tentatively, D is TRBD1 (5 bases). The V end lost 10 bases, the J end lost 0 bases, and 12 bases lay between the germline ends. The CDR3 spans 13 residues. CDR1 and CDR2 from the germline V gene are WSHSY and SAAADI. In nucleotides, the CDR3 is TGCGCCATCCAGACAGCCATGAACACTGAAGCTTTCTTT. It yields the protein CAIQTAMNTEAFF.

On this clonotype itself: Because the CDR3 is missing its conserved closing phenylalanine or tryptophan, this is likely a read error. The J gene is TRBJ2-2, the V gene TRBV20-1, with a tentative D call TRBD1 (6 bases). CDR1 and CDR2 (germline): DFQATT, SNEGSKA (reference sequence). Trimming cost V 3 bases and J 3 bases, with 14 bases left between them. The CDR3 spans 15 residues. CDR3 nucleotides: TGCAGTGCTAGGGCTCTTTCAGGGGACACCGGGGAGCTGTTTCTT. Amino acid sequence: CSARALSGDTGELFL.